This TCR beta chain was recorded in a study of technical replicates of blood from several donors. J was trimmed by 5 bases and V by 0 bases; bases with no gene match: 10. The CDR3 spans 17 residues. Looked up from germline, CDR1 is MGHRA and CDR2 is YSYEKL. Profiling relied on immunoSEQ multiplex PCR, and the TCRdb table lists in-frame clones only, not all of them. Counted here are 60,000 to 85,000 clones, roughly nine tenths occurring once; the ten biggest clones make up around 0.4%. Sequencing was performed on T cells isolated from PBMCs. This chain joins TRBV4-1 and TRBJ1-5, with 7 bases fitting TRBD1. This sequence was found in a human donor in good health. Here the CDR3 reads CASSQDRTGLGYQPQHF. Here the CDR3 DNA reads TGCGCCAGCAGCCAAGATCGGACAGGTTTGGGGTATCAGCCCCAGCATTTT.